The clone carrying this TCR beta chain was detected a few times. Its target is not known. Germline and junction disagree at one end, which may indicate a read error. The data belong to a study of cytomegalovirus exposure and HLA in healthy donors. Points from the study as a whole: Roughly even sequencing depth across donors was the assumption behind the presence/absence analyses.

PCR was performed using 60 Vbeta and 13 Jbeta primers. Measured with immunoSEQ multiplex PCR; TCRdb has only the in-frame clones, and not every one. The sample contains 87,000 or so clones, approximately 7.1% of which appear only once. The CDR3 is made up of 17 amino acids. Germline V CDR1 and CDR2: LGHNA, YSLEER. The sequenced sample was PBMCs. This TCR derives from a man aged 45-60 years in good health and CMV-seronegative. The rearrangement links TRBV4-3 to TRBJ2-1, with 8 bases fitting TRBD2. CDR3 region: CASSQDLLAGPYNERFF. Written as DNA, the CDR3 is TGCGCCAGCAGCCAAGACCTCTTAGCGGGACCCTACAATGAGCGGTTCTTC.